The 23 T cell receptor beta chains below were found in one sample sequenced in a study of graft-versus-host responses after intestinal transplantation. Their antigens are not known. Sequencing was performed with immunoSEQ multiplex PCR; in TCRdb, only in-frame clones are kept and a portion is missing. The sample has roughly 130,000 clones; nearly 95% are singletons. Sequences were derived from unstimulated CD4+ T cells sorted from spleen or lymph node cells, sampled before intestinal transplant. These receptors originate from a human donor who received an intestinal transplant.

The chain couples TRBV28 to TRBJ2-1; TRBD2 matches 7 bases. Germline V CDR1 and CDR2: MDHEN, SYDVKM. The length of the CDR3 is 13 residues. The V and J ends lost 3 bases and 8 bases, in that order; junction bases with no gene match: 4. CDR3 coding DNA: TGTGCCAGCAGTTTTGCGGGGGTCGATGAGCAGTTCTTC. It yields the protein CASSFAGVDEQFF.

CDR3 nucleotide sequence: TGTGCCAGCAGCTTAACGGGTGGACAGAACGCCAAGCCCCAGCATTTT. This codes for CASSLTGGQNAKPQHF. This chain links TRBV7-9 with TRBJ1-5; D is possibly TRBD1 (6 bases). Germline V gene data show CDR1 as SEHNR and CDR2 as FQNEAQ (reference sequence). The CDR3 is 16 residues long. Trimming cost V 2 bases and J 8 bases, with 19 bases left between them.

This chain joins TRBV5-4 and TRBJ2-7; 8 nucleotides agree with TRBD1. The trim removed 0 bases at V and 6 bases at J, leaving 8 bases unmatched. Germline loops: CDR1 SGHNT, CDR2 YYREEE (reference sequence). CDR3 length equals 15 residues. Here the CDR3 DNA reads TGTGCCAGCAGCTTGGCGAAGACAGGGGTGGGCGAGCAGTACTTC. It codes for CASSLAKTGVGEQYF.

A word on this clone: The same CDR3 can be traced to other DNA sequences in this sample. As DNA, the CDR3 is TGTGCCAGCAGCCCCACCACAGGCAATGAGCAGTTCTTC. Translation gives CASSPTTGNEQFF. The chain uses TRBV7-9 and TRBJ2-1; D might be TRBD1 (5 bases). Germline CDR1 SEHNR, CDR2 FQNEAQ (reference sequence). The CDR3 runs 13 residues. V was cut by 5 bases and J by 6 bases, with 11 bases left in between.

This chain connects TRBV6-5 to TRBJ1-4; 8 bases map to TRBD1. The CDR3 runs to 16 residues. CDR1 MNHEY and CDR2 SVGAGI come from the germline V gene. V was pared by 0 bases and J by 6 bases, with 6 bases of the junction left unmatched. CDR3 coding DNA: TGTGCCAGCAGTTACTCCGGGGCAGGGGGCTATGAAAAACTGTTTTTT. Translated: CASSYSGAGGYEKLFF.

This chain connects TRBV28 to TRBJ1-3; the D gene is possibly TRBD1 (5 bases). V shed 1 base and J shed 4 bases, with 11 bases lying between them. Germline V gene sequence: CDR1 MDHEN, CDR2 SYDVKM. The CDR3 loop spans 15 amino acids. The CDR3, as DNA: TGTGCCAGCAGTTTATACGCAGGGTTGGGAAACACCATATATTTT. Translation: CASSLYAGLGNTIYF.

The chain combines TRBV5-6 with TRBJ2-7; 10 nucleotides match TRBD2. The V and J ends lost 4 bases and 5 bases, in that order; junction bases with no gene match: 9. Germline CDR1 and CDR2: SGHDT and YYEEEE. The CDR3 extends over 15 amino acids. The CDR3 DNA is TGTGCCAGCAGCCGACTTCTAGCGGGAGCCCACGAGCAGTACTTC. It codes for CASSRLLAGAHEQYF.

The chain joins TRBV30 to TRBJ2-5; no clear D. Trimming removed 3 bases at V and 2 bases at J, with 10 bases between. Per germline, CDR1 GTSNPN and CDR2 SVGIG (reference sequence). CDR3 length equals 13 residues. The CDR3 here is CAWRSVLQETQYF. DNA of the CDR3: TGTGCCTGGAGGTCAGTGTTACAAGAGACCCAGTACTTC.

The CDR3 is CASSLGSGRPRYEQYF. The CDR3, as DNA: TGTGCCAGCAGTTTAGGTAGCGGGAGGCCAAGGTACGAGCAGTACTTC. The chain recombines TRBV28 with TRBJ2-7, with 10 bases aligning to TRBD2. The CDR3 is 16 amino acids. The germline gives CDR1 MDHEN, CDR2 SYDVKM. The V segment lost 2 bases and the J segment 4 bases; nucleotides outside the gene matches: 8.

The CDR3 nucleotides are TGTGCCAGCGGTACGCAGGCCTCCTATGGCTACACCTTC. It encodes CASGTQASYGYTF. This chain links TRBV7-9 with TRBJ1-2; D is uncertain. CDR1 is SEHNR, CDR2 FQNEAQ, per germline (reference sequence). V was shortened by 8 bases and J by 4 bases, with 14 bases between the two germline ends. The CDR3 sequence is 13 residues long.

The chain is built from TRBV7-2 and TRBJ2-2, with D perhaps TRBD1 (6 bases). This CDR3 comprises 16 residues. V was cut by 4 bases and J by 2 bases, with 14 bases left in between. The germline CDR1 and CDR2 sequences are SGHTA and FQGNSA. In nucleotides, the CDR3 is TGTGCCAGCAGCTCCATCCGGGACACTAACACCGGGGAGCTGTTTTTT. Translated: CASSSIRDTNTGELFF.

This chain uses TRBV14 with TRBJ2-3; 7 positions agree with TRBD1. Germline V gene lookup returns CDR1 SGHDN and CDR2 FVKESK. The CDR3 sequence is 14 residues long. V shed 6 bases and J 6 bases; nucleotides not matched to a gene: 9. CDR3 loop: CASSSRDSFDTQYF. The CDR3 bases are TGTGCCAGCAGTTCCCGGGACAGTTTCGATACGCAGTATTTT.

The CDR3 DNA sequence: TGTGCCAGCACCTTACCTGGGGGGTACGAGCAGTACTTC. Amino acids: CASTLPGGYEQYF. The V gene is TRBV6-5, the J gene TRBJ2-7; D is perhaps TRBD2 (6 bases). The CDR3 consists of 13 residues. The germline V gene encodes CDR1 MNHEY and CDR2 SVGAGI. The V gene lost 7 bases and the J gene lost 4 bases, with 14 bases spanning the gap.

This chain joins TRBV5-8 and TRBJ1-4, with D unresolved. The CDR3 length is 13 residues. V was trimmed by 1 base and J by 4 bases, leaving 5 bases between them. The germline gives CDR1 SGHTS, CDR2 YDEGEE. This chain's CDR3 is CASSLSGNEKLFF. The CDR3 DNA reads as TGTGCCAGCAGCTTGTCTGGTAATGAAAAACTGTTTTTT.

This chain joins TRBV30 and TRBJ1-5; D gene uncertain. The V end was cut by 2 bases, the J end by 5 bases, with 10 bases between. Germline CDR1 is GTSNPN and CDR2 is SVGIG (reference sequence). The CDR3 runs to 13 residues. In DNA, the CDR3 is TGTGCCTGGAGTAGGAAGGGTCATCAGCCCCAGCATTTT. Translation gives CAWSRKGHQPQHF.

This clone appeared a few times. V is TRBV15 and J is TRBJ2-7; D is unclear. V lost 4 bases and J lost 2, with 9 bases in between. Germline CDR1 and CDR2: LNHNV and YYDKDF (reference sequence). The CDR3 contains 13 residues. This CDR3 is CATSMGSTYEQYF. The DNA for the CDR3 is TGTGCCACCAGCATGGGCAGCACCTACGAGCAGTACTTC.

The genes are TRBV11-2 and TRBJ2-2; either TRBD1 or TRBD2 may supply D (5 bases each). V was shortened by 5 bases and J by 2 bases, with 6 bases between the two germline ends. Germline CDR1 reads SGHAT; CDR2 reads FQNNGV. This CDR3 comprises 13 residues. The chain's CDR3 is CASSRDNTGELFF. In nucleotides, the CDR3 is TGTGCCAGCAGCCGGGACAACACCGGGGAGCTGTTTTTT.

The chain joins TRBV4-1 to TRBJ2-3; TRBD2 matches 9 bases. V dropped 4 bases and J dropped 6; count of bases not matched to a gene: 20. Germline V gene lookup returns CDR1 MGHRA and CDR2 YSYEKL. There are 19 residues in the CDR3. The CDR3 DNA sequence: TGCGCCAGCAGCCCTCTTGGGATAGCGGGAGCGGGGCAACGGGATACGCAGTATTTT. It encodes CASSPLGIAGAGQRDTQYF.

This clone was recorded once. The CDR3 is CASTTSPSTDTQYF. The CDR3 nucleotides are TGTGCCAGCACCACTAGCCCGAGCACAGATACGCAGTATTTT. The chain employs TRBV6-1 and TRBJ2-3; D possibly corresponds to TRBD2 (6 bases). This CDR3 contains 14 residues. Trimming took 7 bases from V and 0 from J, leaving 11 bases between them. The germline CDR1 and CDR2 sequences are MNHNS and SASEGT.

This clone was counted a few times. The chain is built from TRBV28 and TRBJ2-7, with a tentative D call TRBD2 (6 bases). Germline V gives CDR1 MDHEN, CDR2 SYDVKM. The CDR3 sequence is 14 residues long. The V end lost 7 bases, the J end lost 4 bases, and 17 bases lay between the germline ends. CDR3 region: CASNVHGGGYEQYF. The CDR3, as DNA: TGTGCCAGCAACGTCCACGGGGGTGGGTACGAGCAGTACTTC.

The V and J genes are TRBV5-4 and TRBJ2-7; 8 bases fit TRBD1. Per the germline V gene, CDR1 is SGHNT and CDR2 is YYREEE (reference sequence). The CDR3 sequence is 15 residues long. After removal of 4 bases from V and 3 bases from J, the junction contained 9 bases not matched to a gene. The CDR3 sequence: CASSLGQGDIYEQYF. CDR3 nucleotides: TGTGCCAGCAGCCTAGGACAGGGAGATATCTACGAGCAGTACTTC.

V gene TRBV7-6 combines with J gene TRBJ2-2; unclear D gene. Trimming cost V 1 base and J 6 bases, with 9 bases left between them. Germline V lookup: CDR1 SGHVS, CDR2 FNYEAQ. The CDR3 contains 14 residues. The DNA for the CDR3 is TGTGCCAGCAGCTTAGGCCGGTTTTCCGGGGAGCTGTTTTTT. Translated, it gives CASSLGRFSGELFF.

For this clone: The junction does not match germline at one end; this may be a read error. The gene calls are TRBV19 and TRBJ2-2; 9 nucleotides agree with TRBD1. The CDR3 loop spans 15 amino acids. CDR1 LNHDA and CDR2 SQIVND come from the germline V gene (reference sequence). CDR3 sequence: CASNIQGASTGELFF. Here the CDR3 DNA reads TGTGCCAGTAATATACAGGGGGCGAGCACCGGGGAGCTGTTTTTT.